This T cell receptor beta chain came from a study of PD-L1 blockade in urothelial cancer. Study as a whole: Investigators checked blood 3 weeks (second dose) and 6 weeks after treatment start. The study recovered a median of 141,255 T cells per blood sample.

As to this clone: Its antigen is unidentified.

Per the germline V gene, CDR1 is MDHEN and CDR2 is SYDVKM. V gave up 6 bases and J gave up 3 bases; unmatched junction bases: 10. The CDR3 totals 15 residues. Study results and limitations: Patients with durable benefit had greater blood expansion of tumor-associated TCR clones 3 weeks into treatment.

TCRdb's table, derived via immunoSEQ multiplex PCR, lists solely in-frame clones and lacks some. This sample yields 100,000 or so clones, of which about 90% are seen a single time; 0.8% to 1% belongs to the top ten. Sample: PBMCs, taken around atezolizumab (anti-PD-L1) treatment. The chain employs TRBV28 and TRBJ2-7; TRBD2 matches at 8 bases. This TCR was recovered from an elderly woman with urothelial cancer. The CDR3 DNA follows: TGTGCCAGCAGGTCCCGGGGGACTAGTATCTACGAGCAGTACTTC. Its protein product is CASRSRGTSIYEQYF.